These 21 T cell receptor beta chains originate from one sample sequenced in a study of graft-versus-host responses after intestinal transplantation. Sequencing used immunoSEQ multiplex PCR; TCRdb keeps in-frame clones, though not all of them. The data show some 43,000 clones, about 95% seen once. Sequencing was performed on PBMCs, taken about 320 days after intestinal transplant. The receptors stem from a human patient who received an intestinal transplant, so some T cells may come from the graft donor.

V gene TRBV10-1 combines with J gene TRBJ2-3; the D is unclear. With 1 base removed from V and 0 bases from J, the gap between germline ends came to 5 bases. Per germline, CDR1 WNHNN and CDR2 SYGVQD (reference sequence). This CDR3 contains 14 residues. CDR3 protein: CASSELGSTDTQYF. In nucleotides, the CDR3 is TGCGCCAGCAGTGAGTTGGGGAGCACAGATACGCAGTATTTT.

This rearrangement joins TRBV7-6 to TRBJ1-1; tentatively, D is TRBD1 (6 bases). Germline values: CDR1 SGHVS, CDR2 FNYEAQ. CDR3 length: 17 amino acids. V lost 2 bases and J lost 0, with 16 bases in between. The CDR3 loop is CASSLKKDRPLNTEAFF. The CDR3 DNA sequence: TGTGCCAGCAGCTTAAAAAAGGACAGACCTTTGAACACTGAAGCTTTCTTT.

This chain joins TRBV6-1 and TRBJ2-1; 10 bases match TRBD2. After removal of 11 bases from V and 9 bases from J, the junction contained 13 bases not matched to a gene. In germline, CDR1 is MNHNS, CDR2 SASEGT. This CDR3 spans 14 amino acids. DNA for the CDR3: TGTGCCGCCAGCTCCTTAGCGGGAGGTCGTGAGCAGTTCTTC. This gives the protein CAASSLAGGREQFF.

In DNA form, the CDR3 reads TGTGCCAGTAGTGTTCACTCGTACCAAGAGACCCAGTACTTC. The encoded protein is CASSVHSYQETQYF. V usage is TRBV19 and J usage is TRBJ2-5; no clear D. This CDR3 is 14 amino acids long. Trimming left V 5 bases short and J 0 bases short, with 10 bases between. Germline loops: CDR1 LNHDA, CDR2 SQIVND (reference sequence).

The chain recombines TRBV19 with TRBJ1-6; D is unresolved. CDR1 and CDR2 (germline): LNHDA, SQIVND (reference sequence). The length of the CDR3 is 15 residues. V lost 3 bases to trimming and J lost 0 bases, with 6 bases between them. The chain's CDR3 is CASSMQSSYNSPLHF. As DNA, the CDR3 is TGTGCCAGTAGTATGCAGAGCTCCTATAATTCACCCCTCCACTTT.

This chain joins TRBV7-9 and TRBJ1-5, with 10 bases matching TRBD1. The CDR3 is 14 amino acids. Trimming removed 5 bases from V and 6 bases from J; junction bases left unmatched: 4. Per germline, CDR1 SEHNR and CDR2 FQNEAQ (reference sequence). The CDR3 spells CASSAGQGGQPQHF. DNA of the CDR3: TGTGCCAGCAGCGCAGGACAGGGGGGTCAGCCCCAGCATTTT.

The CDR3 DNA follows: TGCGCCAGCAGCTTGGACGGACAGGGCGGTCGAGGCACTGAAGCTTTCTTT. Protein product: CASSLDGQGGRGTEAFF. This chain connects TRBV5-1 to TRBJ1-1; 8 bases are a match to TRBD1. The CDR3 sequence is 17 residues long. Germline CDR1 is SGHRS and CDR2 is YFSETQ. Trimming cost V 0 bases and J 4 bases; bases outside gene matches: 11.

This chain joins TRBV27 and TRBJ2-5; possibly TRBD2 for D (6 bases). CDR3 length: 13 residues. From germline, CDR1 is MNHEY and CDR2 SMNVEV (reference sequence). V was trimmed by 6 bases and J by 4 bases, leaving 12 bases between them. The CDR3 loop is CASSKPEGETQYF. CDR3 nucleotides: TGTGCCAGCAGCAAACCGGAGGGAGAGACCCAGTACTTC.

This chain links TRBV6-1 with TRBJ1-6; weak D call: TRBD1 (6 bases). Germline-derived CDR1 and CDR2 are MNHNS and SASEGT. Trimming cost V 7 bases and J 7 bases, with 14 bases left between them. The CDR3 runs 14 residues. CDR3 residues: CASTWGPGNSPLHF. CDR3 coding DNA: TGTGCCAGCACTTGGGGGCCGGGGAATTCACCCCTCCACTTT.

The chain uses TRBV5-1 and TRBJ2-4; 9 bases line up with TRBD2. J lost 0 bases, V lost 0 bases, and 4 bases had no gene match. CDR3 length: 17 residues. Germline CDR1 and CDR2: SGHRS and YFSETQ. The CDR3 loop reads CASSLVTSGLAKNIQYF. In DNA, the CDR3 is TGCGCCAGCAGCTTGGTGACTAGCGGCCTAGCCAAAAACATTCAGTACTTC.

This rearrangement joins TRBV6-1 to TRBJ2-4; D gene unclear. The CDR3 length is 13 residues. V was pared by 6 bases and J by 6 bases, with 12 bases between. In germline, CDR1 is MNHNS, CDR2 SASEGT. The CDR3 sequence is CASRSKPGNIQYF. CDR3 bases: TGTGCCAGCAGAAGCAAGCCGGGAAACATTCAGTACTTC.

V gene TRBV27 combines with J gene TRBJ1-2; 8 positions agree with TRBD1. There are 13 residues in the CDR3. J lost 3 bases, V lost 3 bases, and 0 bases had no gene match. In germline, CDR1 is MNHEY, CDR2 SMNVEV (reference sequence). In nucleotides, the CDR3 is TGTGCCAGCAGTTTGACAGGGGACTATGGCTACACCTTC. As protein: CASSLTGDYGYTF.

V usage is TRBV6-5 and J usage is TRBJ1-1; tentative D call: TRBD1 (5 bases). Germline V CDR1 and CDR2: MNHEY, SVGAGI. CDR3 length equals 14 residues. V gave up 0 bases and J gave up 1 base, with 6 bases separating them. The CDR3 protein is CASSYSGTNTEAFF. DNA of the CDR3: TGTGCCAGCAGTTACTCCGGGACGAACACTGAAGCTTTCTTT.

This chain connects TRBV2 to TRBJ1-2; 8 positions match TRBD1. CDR3 length: 14 amino acids. CDR1 SNHLY and CDR2 FYNNEI come from the germline V gene. V was clipped by 3 bases and J by 4 bases; unmatched bases: 4. The DNA for the CDR3 is TGTGCCAGCAGTGATGACAGGGGAGCCTATGGCTACACCTTC. This sequence encodes CASSDDRGAYGYTF.

This chain links TRBV5-1 with TRBJ2-3; 7 bases are a match to TRBD2. The CDR3 runs to 15 residues. In germline, CDR1 is SGHRS, CDR2 YFSETQ. V gave up 0 bases and J gave up 5 bases; unmatched junction bases: 6. CDR3 in DNA: TGCGCCAGCAGCTTGGAGCTAGCGGAGAAAGATACGCAGTATTTT. It yields the protein CASSLELAEKDTQYF.

The rearrangement uses TRBV11-2 and TRBJ1-6; 7 nucleotides line up with TRBD1. Germline V gives CDR1 SGHAT, CDR2 FQNNGV. The V and J ends lost 0 bases and 8 bases, in that order; junction bases with no gene match: 7. This CDR3 comprises 16 residues. CDR3 loop: CASSLDRTGPYSPLHF. CDR3 nucleotide sequence: TGTGCCAGCAGCTTAGACCGGACAGGCCCTTATTCACCCCTCCACTTT.

The chain is built from TRBV7-6 and TRBJ2-5; possibly TRBD2 for D (5 bases). This CDR3 is built from 14 residues. Germline lookup yields CDR1 SGHVS and CDR2 FNYEAQ. V gave up 0 bases and J gave up 5 bases, with 10 bases separating them. The CDR3 DNA reads as TGTGCCAGCAGCTTAGCGCAGGAGCGGGAGACCCAGTACTTC. Translation: CASSLAQERETQYF.

The count of this clone is one. V gene TRBV9 combines with J gene TRBJ1-5; D might be TRBD1 (5 bases). The V gene lost 1 base and the J gene lost 5 bases, with 13 bases spanning the gap. The CDR3 length is 15 residues. Germline assignment: CDR1 SGDLS and CDR2 YYNGEE. The CDR3 loop reads CASSVNPSGDQPQHF. CDR3 nucleotide sequence: TGTGCCAGCAGCGTAAACCCATCGGGGGATCAGCCCCAGCATTTT.

The chain carries TRBV10-3 and TRBJ1-4; perhaps TRBD1 as D (5 bases). Germline CDR1 reads ENHRY; CDR2 reads SYGVKD. V lost 8 bases to trimming and J lost 7 bases, with 14 bases between them. CDR3 length equals 13 residues. The CDR3 spells CAIAQGRGEKLFF. CDR3 coding DNA: TGTGCCATCGCCCAGGGACGTGGTGAAAAACTGTTTTTT.

The CDR3 bases are TGTGCCAGCAGCTCCCGGGACGGGCAAGAGACCCAGTACTTC. Its translation: CASSSRDGQETQYF. This chain links TRBV11-3 with TRBJ2-5; either TRBD1 or TRBD2 may supply D (5 bases each). The V end was cut by 4 bases, the J end by 2 bases, with 11 bases between. The CDR3 extends over 14 amino acids. Looked up from germline, CDR1 is SGHNT and CDR2 is YENEEA.

The chain is built from TRBV6-5 and TRBJ1-5; no clear D. The V gene's germline CDR1 is MNHEY and CDR2 SVGAGI. V was clipped by 6 bases and J by 0 bases, with 9 bases between them. This CDR3 is 14 amino acids long. The CDR3 spells CASREAGSNQPQHF. CDR3 DNA sequence: TGTGCCAGCAGAGAGGCGGGTAGCAATCAGCCCCAGCATTTT.